This record looks at one T cell receptor beta chain sequence and its context. The sample originates from a study of blood T cell repertoires in COVID-19. In the study overall: T cells, B-cell-depleted T cells, or PBMCs supplied cDNA or gDNA.

Recruits, aged roughly 18 to 89 years, lived in 25 or so US areas. Donors were grouped by their self-reported clinical history. Trimming stripped 4 bases from V and 5 bases from J, with 14 bases between. Per germline, CDR1 KGHSY and CDR2 FQNENV. The CDR3 is made up of 14 amino acids. TCRdb keeps only in-frame clones here, not all; method: immunoSEQ multiplex PCR. The table shows roughly 220,000 clones, with roughly 83% occurring only once. The clonotype was recovered from a woman aged 40 to 49 with acute COVID-19. J is TRBJ1-1 and V is TRBV16; D is perhaps TRBD1 (6 bases). The specimen was PBMCs or T cells enriched from blood (not recorded which). This chain's CDR3 is CASSPVGASTEAFF. DNA for the CDR3: TGTGCCAGCAGCCCTGTGGGGGCTTCGACTGAAGCTTTCTTT.